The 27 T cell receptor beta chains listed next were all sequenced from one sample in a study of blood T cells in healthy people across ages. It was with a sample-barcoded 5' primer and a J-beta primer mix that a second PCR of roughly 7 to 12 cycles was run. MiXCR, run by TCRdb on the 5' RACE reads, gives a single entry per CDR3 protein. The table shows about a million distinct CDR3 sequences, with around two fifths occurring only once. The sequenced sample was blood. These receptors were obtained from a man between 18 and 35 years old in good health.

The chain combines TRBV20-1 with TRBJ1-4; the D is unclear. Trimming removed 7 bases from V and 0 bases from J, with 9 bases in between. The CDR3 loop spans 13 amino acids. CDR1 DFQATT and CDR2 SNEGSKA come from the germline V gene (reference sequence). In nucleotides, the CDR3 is TGCAGTGGGGCTGGCGCAACTAATGAAAAACTGTTTTTT. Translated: CSGAGATNEKLFF.

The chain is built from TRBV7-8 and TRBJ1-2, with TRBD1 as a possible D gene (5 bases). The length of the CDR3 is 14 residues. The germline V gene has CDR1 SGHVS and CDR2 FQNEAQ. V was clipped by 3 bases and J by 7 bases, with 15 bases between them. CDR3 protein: CASSFIRDRGGYTF. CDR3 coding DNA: TGTGCCAGCAGCTTCATCCGGGACCGGGGTGGCTACACCTTC. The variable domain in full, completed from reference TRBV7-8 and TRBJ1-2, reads GAGVSQSPRYKVAKRGQDVALRCDPISGHVSLFWYQQALGQGPEFLTYFQNEAQLDKSGLPSDRFFAERPEGSVSTLKIQRTQQEDSAVYLCASSFIRDRGGYTFGSGTRLTVV.

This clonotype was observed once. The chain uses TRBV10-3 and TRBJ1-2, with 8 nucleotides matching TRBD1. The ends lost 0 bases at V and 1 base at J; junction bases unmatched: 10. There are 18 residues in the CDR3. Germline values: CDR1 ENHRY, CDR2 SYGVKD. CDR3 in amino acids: CAISESKIGQGNNYGYTF. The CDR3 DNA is TGTGCCATCAGTGAGTCGAAGATAGGACAGGGTAATAACTATGGCTACACCTTC.

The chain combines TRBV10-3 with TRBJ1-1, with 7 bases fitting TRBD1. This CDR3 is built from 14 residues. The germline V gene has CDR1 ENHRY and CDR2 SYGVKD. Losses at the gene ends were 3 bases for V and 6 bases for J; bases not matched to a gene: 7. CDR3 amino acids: CAISEDREVSEAFF. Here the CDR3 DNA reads TGTGCCATCAGTGAAGACAGGGAGGTGTCTGAAGCTTTCTTT.

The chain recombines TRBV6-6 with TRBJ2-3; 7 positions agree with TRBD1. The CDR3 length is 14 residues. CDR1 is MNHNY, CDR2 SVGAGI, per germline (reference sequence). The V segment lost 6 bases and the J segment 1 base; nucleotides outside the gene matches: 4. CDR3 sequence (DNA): TGTGCCAGCAGAGTCACAGGGGGCACAGATACGCAGTATTTT. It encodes CASRVTGGTDTQYF.

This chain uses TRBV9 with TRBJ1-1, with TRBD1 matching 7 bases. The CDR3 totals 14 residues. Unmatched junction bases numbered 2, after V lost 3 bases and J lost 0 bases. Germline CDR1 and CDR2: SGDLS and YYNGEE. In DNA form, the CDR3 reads TGTGCCAGCAGCGGAGGGGGCATGAACACTGAAGCTTTCTTT. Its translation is CASSGGGMNTEAFF.

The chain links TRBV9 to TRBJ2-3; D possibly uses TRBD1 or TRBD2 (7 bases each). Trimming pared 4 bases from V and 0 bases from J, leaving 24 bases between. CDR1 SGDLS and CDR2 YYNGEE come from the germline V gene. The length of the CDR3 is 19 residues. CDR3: CASSKGASGLSLSTDTQYF. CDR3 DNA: TGTGCCAGCAGCAAGGGGGCTAGCGGCCTCTCTCTTAGCACAGATACGCAGTATTTT.

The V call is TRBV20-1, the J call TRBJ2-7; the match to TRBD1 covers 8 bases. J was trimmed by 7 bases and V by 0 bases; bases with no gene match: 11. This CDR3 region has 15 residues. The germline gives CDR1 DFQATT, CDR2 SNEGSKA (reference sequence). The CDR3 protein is CSARDQGARLDEQYF. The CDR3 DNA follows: TGCAGTGCTAGAGATCAGGGGGCGCGTTTGGATGAGCAGTACTTC.

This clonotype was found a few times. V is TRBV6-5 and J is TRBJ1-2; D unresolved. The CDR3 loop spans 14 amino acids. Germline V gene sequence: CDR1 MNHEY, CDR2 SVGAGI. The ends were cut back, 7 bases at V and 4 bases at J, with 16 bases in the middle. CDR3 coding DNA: TGTGCCAGCACCCCCGTTGGGCTGGGCTATGGCTACACCTTC. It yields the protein CASTPVGLGYGYTF.

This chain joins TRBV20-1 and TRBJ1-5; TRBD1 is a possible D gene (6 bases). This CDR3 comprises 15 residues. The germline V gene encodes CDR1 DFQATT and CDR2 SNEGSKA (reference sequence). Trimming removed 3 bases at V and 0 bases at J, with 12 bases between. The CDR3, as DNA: TGCAGTGCTAGTCACCAGGGGTATAGCAATCAGCCCCAGCATTTT. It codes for CSASHQGYSNQPQHF.

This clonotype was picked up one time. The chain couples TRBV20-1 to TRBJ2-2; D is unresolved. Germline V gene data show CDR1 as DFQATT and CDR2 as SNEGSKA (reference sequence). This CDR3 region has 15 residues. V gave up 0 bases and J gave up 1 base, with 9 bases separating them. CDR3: CSARDTAENTGELFF. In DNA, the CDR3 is TGCAGTGCTAGAGATACGGCAGAGAACACCGGGGAGCTGTTTTTT.

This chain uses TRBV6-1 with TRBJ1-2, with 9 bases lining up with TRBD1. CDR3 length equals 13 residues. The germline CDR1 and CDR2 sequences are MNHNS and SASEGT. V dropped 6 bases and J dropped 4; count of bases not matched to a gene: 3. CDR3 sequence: CASRTGGGYGYTF. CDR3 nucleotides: TGTGCCAGCAGAACAGGGGGCGGCTATGGCTACACCTTC.

CDR3 sequence (DNA): TGTGCCAGCAGCTTCGGGGACAGGACAAACCAAGAGACCCAGTACTTC. Translation: CASSFGDRTNQETQYF. This chain uses TRBV5-8 with TRBJ2-5; 8 bases match TRBD1. Germline-derived CDR1 and CDR2 are SGHTS and YDEGEE. The CDR3 is made up of 16 amino acids. V shed 2 bases and J 0 bases; nucleotides not matched to a gene: 6.

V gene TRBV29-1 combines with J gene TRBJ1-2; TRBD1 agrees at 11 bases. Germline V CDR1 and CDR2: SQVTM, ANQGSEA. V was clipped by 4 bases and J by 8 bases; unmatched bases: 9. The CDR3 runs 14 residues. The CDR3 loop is CSVGGTGGKKGYTF. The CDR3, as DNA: TGCAGCGTTGGAGGGACAGGGGGGAAGAAGGGCTACACCTTC.

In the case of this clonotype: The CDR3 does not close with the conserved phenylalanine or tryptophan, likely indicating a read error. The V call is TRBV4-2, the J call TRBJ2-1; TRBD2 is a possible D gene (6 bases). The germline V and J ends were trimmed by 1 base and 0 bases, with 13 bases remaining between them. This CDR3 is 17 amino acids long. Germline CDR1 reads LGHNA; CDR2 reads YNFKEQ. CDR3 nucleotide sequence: TGTGCCAGCAGCCAAGTTGCGGGGCCGAGCTCCTACAATGAGCAGTTCTCC. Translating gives CASSQVAGPSSYNEQFS.

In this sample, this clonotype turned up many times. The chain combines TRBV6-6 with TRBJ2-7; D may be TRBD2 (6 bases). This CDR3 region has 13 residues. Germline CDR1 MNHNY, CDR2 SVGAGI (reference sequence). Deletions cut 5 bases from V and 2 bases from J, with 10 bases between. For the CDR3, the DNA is TGTGCCAGCAGTGACGGAGGGACCTACGAGCAGTACTTC. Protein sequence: CASSDGGTYEQYF.

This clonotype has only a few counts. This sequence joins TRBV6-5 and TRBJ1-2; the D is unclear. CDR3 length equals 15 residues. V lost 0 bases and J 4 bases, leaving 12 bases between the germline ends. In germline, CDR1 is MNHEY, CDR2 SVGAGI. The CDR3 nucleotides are TGTGCCAGCAGTTACTCCGGTGGTGTCGGCTATGGCTACACCTTC. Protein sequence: CASSYSGGVGYGYTF.

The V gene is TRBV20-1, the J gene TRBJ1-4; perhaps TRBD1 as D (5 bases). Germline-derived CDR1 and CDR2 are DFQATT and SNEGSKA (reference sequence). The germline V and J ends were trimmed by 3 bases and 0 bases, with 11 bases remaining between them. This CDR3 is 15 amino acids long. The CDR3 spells CSARRGSATNEKLFF. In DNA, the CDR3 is TGCAGTGCTAGGAGGGGATCTGCAACTAATGAAAAACTGTTTTTT.

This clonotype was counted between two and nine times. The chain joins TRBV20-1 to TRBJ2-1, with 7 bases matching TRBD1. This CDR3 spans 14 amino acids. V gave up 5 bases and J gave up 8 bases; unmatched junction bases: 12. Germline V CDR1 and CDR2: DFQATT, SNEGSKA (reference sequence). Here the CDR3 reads CSARRQGMRDEQFF. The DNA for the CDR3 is TGCAGTGCTCGAAGACAGGGTATGAGGGATGAGCAGTTCTTC.

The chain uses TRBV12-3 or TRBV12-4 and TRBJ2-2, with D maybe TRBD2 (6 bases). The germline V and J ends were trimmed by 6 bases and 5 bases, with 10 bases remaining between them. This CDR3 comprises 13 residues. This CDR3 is CASREGQTGELFF. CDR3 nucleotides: TGTGCCAGCAGGGAGGGGCAAACCGGGGAGCTGTTTTTT.

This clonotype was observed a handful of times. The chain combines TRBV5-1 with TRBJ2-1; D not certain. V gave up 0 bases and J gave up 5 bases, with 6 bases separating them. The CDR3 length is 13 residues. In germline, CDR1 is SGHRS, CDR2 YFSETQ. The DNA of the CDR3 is TGCGCCAGCAGCTTGGACGTCAACAATGAGCAGTTCTTC. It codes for CASSLDVNNEQFF.

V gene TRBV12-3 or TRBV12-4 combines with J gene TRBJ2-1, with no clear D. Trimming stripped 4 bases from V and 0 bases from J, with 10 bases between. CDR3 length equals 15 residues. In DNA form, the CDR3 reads TGTGCCAGCAGTTGGTCCAGTAGCTCCTACAATGAGCAGTTCTTC. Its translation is CASSWSSSSYNEQFF.

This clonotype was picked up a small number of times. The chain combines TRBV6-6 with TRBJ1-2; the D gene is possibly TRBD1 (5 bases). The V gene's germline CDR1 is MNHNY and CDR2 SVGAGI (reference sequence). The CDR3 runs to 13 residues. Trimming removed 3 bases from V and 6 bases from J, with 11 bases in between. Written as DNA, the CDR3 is TGTGCCAGCAGTTATGTCGGGGGAAATGGCTACACCTTC. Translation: CASSYVGGNGYTF.

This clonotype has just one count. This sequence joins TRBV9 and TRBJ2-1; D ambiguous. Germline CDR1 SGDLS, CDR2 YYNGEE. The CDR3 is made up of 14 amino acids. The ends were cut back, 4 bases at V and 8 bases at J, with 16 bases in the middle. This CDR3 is CASSPTAKGHEQFF. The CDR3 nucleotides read TGTGCCAGCAGCCCAACCGCCAAAGGCCATGAGCAGTTCTTC.

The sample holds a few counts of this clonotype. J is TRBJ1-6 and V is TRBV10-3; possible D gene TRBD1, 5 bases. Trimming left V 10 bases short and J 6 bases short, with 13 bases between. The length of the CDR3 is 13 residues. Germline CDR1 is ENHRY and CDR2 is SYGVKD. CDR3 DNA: TGTGCCAAACGAGGGGCGATTAATTCACCCCTCCACTTT. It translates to CAKRGAINSPLHF.

CDR3 sequence (DNA): TGTGCCAGCAACGTAGGAAGGACAGGCTCCAAAGCTCACACCTTC. It is translated as CASNVGRTGSKAHTF. The genes are TRBV6-5 and TRBJ1-2; 7 nucleotides match TRBD1. Germline trimming cut 7 bases from V and 12 bases from J; bases unmatched to any gene: 20. The CDR3 spans 15 residues. In germline, CDR1 is MNHEY, CDR2 SVGAGI.

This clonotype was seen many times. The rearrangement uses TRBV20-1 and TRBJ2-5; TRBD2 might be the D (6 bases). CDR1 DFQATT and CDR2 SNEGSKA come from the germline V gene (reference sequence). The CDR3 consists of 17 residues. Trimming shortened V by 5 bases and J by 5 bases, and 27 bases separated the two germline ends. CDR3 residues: CSALRASERYPEETQYF. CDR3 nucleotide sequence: TGCAGTGCTCTCAGGGCTAGCGAAAGATACCCGGAGGAGACCCAGTACTTC.